The source of this TCR beta chain is a study of cytomegalovirus exposure and HLA in healthy donors. This CDR3 has 15 amino acids. Germline V CDR1 and CDR2: SNHLY, FYNNEI. The V gene lost 6 bases and the J gene lost 4 bases, with 18 bases spanning the gap. Study-wide results and caveats: Rare TCR sequences dominated, though some public TCRs recurred in many donors.

On this clone: Its antigen is as yet unknown.

The study ran its PCR with 60 Vbeta and 13 Jbeta primers. Method: immunoSEQ multiplex PCR; TCRdb's copy keeps in-frame clones and lacks some. There are 150,000 to 200,000 clones in the sample; around three quarters occur only once, and approximately 2.8% lies in the top ten. The sample was PBMCs. V usage is TRBV2 and J usage is TRBJ2-5, with a weak D call TRBD2 (7 bases). The receptor comes from a male donor in good health and CMV-seronegative. The CDR3 DNA is TGTGCCAGCAGCTGGGAGGGGGGAGTCGGAGAGACCCAGTACTTC. This codes for CASSWEGGVGETQYF.